The clone carrying this T cell receptor beta chain appeared a few times. The antigen is undetermined. The data were taken from a study of T-cell memory formation after mild COVID-19. The wider study: Clustering of TCRs was largely donor specific. Study results and caveats: A subset of responding clones appeared in pre-infection memory, suggesting cross-reactive memory joined. Shrinking CD4+ clones resided mostly in CM and EM, and CD8+ ones in EMRA. Clones shrinking from day 15 to 85 showed even CD4/CD8 mixes; later expanders tilted CD4+.

The CDR3 contains 15 residues. Unmatched junction bases numbered 5, after V lost 4 bases and J lost 0 bases. Germline V lookup: CDR1 SGHRS, CDR2 YFSETQ. TCRdb analysed the 5' RACE reads with MiXCR anew, one entry per CDR3 protein. The profile covers roughly 110,000 distinct CDR3 sequences, with around 15% appearing a single time and around 43% taken by the ten largest. This rearrangement joins TRBV5-1 to TRBJ2-5; 8 positions agree with TRBD2. Sequencing used PBMCs or a T cell subset sorted from them (not recorded which). This receptor was identified in a man aged 18 to 35 who had mild COVID-19 (a few samples of this study predate the infection). Cell type and time point are not known. Here the CDR3 DNA reads TGCGCCAGCAGCCCCCGGGGGGGATACCAAGAGACCCAGTACTTC. Protein product: CASSPRGGYQETQYF. Drawing the rest from reference TRBV5-1 and TRBJ2-5, the complete variable domain is KAGVTQTPRYLIKTRGQQVTLSCSPISGHRSVSWYQQTPGQGLQFLFEYFSETQRNKGNFPGRFSGRQFSNSRSEMNVSTLELGDSALYLCASSPRGGYQETQYFGPGTRLLVL.